This TCR beta chain was sequenced during a study of CD8+ T cells in alopecia areata. After isolation, RNA underwent reverse transcription to generate cDNA as the sequencing template. Profiled with immunoSEQ multiplex PCR; TCRdb holds only in-frame clones, not every one. The sample records around 140,000 clones, more than 45% being singletons. V was cut by 5 bases and J by 7 bases, with 21 bases left in between. Germline V gene data show CDR1 as SQVTM and CDR2 as ANQGSEA. The CDR3 contains 14 residues. As to this clone: Its antigen is currently unknown.

Alopecia areata patients provided lesional scalp punch biopsies and peripheral blood. Study-wide results and caveats: Clonality exceeded that of normal scalp in lesional scalp, most notably in alopecia totalis/universalis. Besides other cells, scalp samples also yield sequences of resident alphabeta T cells from normal skin. With patients, TCR sharing proved less clear than in mice, a difference possibly related to HLA.

Material: CD4+ T cells sorted from blood. V is TRBV29-1 and J is TRBJ2-7; weak D call: TRBD1 (7 bases). This receptor was obtained from a human donor with alopecia areata. CDR3 coding DNA: TGCAGCGTTAGACCCCGGGACTCACAGGGGGAGCAGTACTTC. It specifies CSVRPRDSQGEQYF.